Below, 24 T cell receptor beta chains from the same sample are listed, as sequenced in a study of T-cell memory formation after mild COVID-19. TCRdb analysed the 5' RACE reads with MiXCR anew, one entry per CDR3 protein. This sample has about 49,000 distinct CDR3 sequences, with around 7.3% found just once. Sequences were obtained from PBMCs or a T cell subset sorted from them (not recorded which). The receptors derive from a man aged 18 to 30 who had mild COVID-19 (a few samples of this study predate the infection). Cell type and time point are not known.

The sample holds many counts of this clonotype. This sequence joins TRBV12-3 or TRBV12-4 and TRBJ2-3; D remains unclear. The CDR3 totals 17 residues. V lost 6 bases, J lost 0 bases, and 19 bases lay in between. The CDR3 DNA reads TGTGCCAGCAGACCAAGGCGGCGGTCACCTAGCACAGATACGCAGTATTTT. This encodes CASRPRRRSPSTDTQYF.

This chain links TRBV20-1 with TRBJ1-6; 10 nucleotides match TRBD1. The CDR3 length is 14 residues. Germline V gene lookup returns CDR1 DFQATT and CDR2 SNEGSKA (reference sequence). The V gene end was trimmed by 5 bases and the J gene end by 7 bases; junction bases not matched to a gene: 5. The CDR3 coding sequence is TGCAGTGCTTCCCGACAGGGGGCAAATTCACCCCTCCACTTT. Residues: CSASRQGANSPLHF.

The genes are TRBV4-3 and TRBJ1-1, with 9 bases identical to TRBD1. Germline CDR1 reads LGHNA; CDR2 reads YSLEER. J gave up 5 bases and V 2 bases, and 6 bases lay outside the gene matches. This CDR3 spans 15 amino acids. CDR3 loop: CASSQPDRGGTEAFF. For the CDR3, the DNA is TGCGCCAGCAGCCAACCGGACAGGGGAGGGACTGAAGCTTTCTTT.

This clonotype showed up just a few times. The rearrangement links TRBV7-9 to TRBJ2-7, with D uncertain. V lost 5 bases and J lost 2, with 13 bases in between. Germline CDR1 SEHNR, CDR2 FQNEAQ (reference sequence). The CDR3 length is 14 residues. The chain's CDR3 is CASSADTVAYEQYF. CDR3 nucleotide sequence: TGTGCCAGCAGCGCTGACACGGTAGCCTACGAGCAGTACTTC.

This clonotype was recorded many times. The rearrangement joins TRBV12-3 or TRBV12-4 to TRBJ2-5; TRBD2 matches 8 bases. The length of the CDR3 is 15 residues. Trimming at V came to 4 bases and at J to 4 bases, leaving 8 bases not matched to a gene. CDR3: CASSSQAGGLETQYF. Here the CDR3 DNA reads TGTGCCAGCAGTTCCCAGGCGGGGGGCTTAGAGACCCAGTACTTC.

This clonotype was picked up many times. This rearrangement joins TRBV3-1 to TRBJ2-2; 12 bases line up with TRBD2. The CDR3 is 17 residues long. In germline, CDR1 is LGHDT, CDR2 YNNKEL (reference sequence). The ends lost 3 bases at V and 0 bases at J; junction bases unmatched: 2. The CDR3 DNA reads TGTGCCAGCAGCCAGGGACTAGCGGGTACGAACACCGGGGAGCTGTTTTTT. Its protein is CASSQGLAGTNTGELFF.

V gene TRBV12-3 or TRBV12-4 combines with J gene TRBJ2-3; D is perhaps TRBD1 (6 bases). The CDR3 length is 14 residues. V dropped 5 bases and J dropped 6 bases, with 15 bases sitting between them. For the CDR3, the DNA is TGTGCCAGCAGTCCTAAGACAGGCCCGGATACGCAGTATTTT. Protein product: CASSPKTGPDTQYF.

This chain links TRBV7-2 with TRBJ1-3; D not certain. V was clipped by 6 bases and J by 8 bases, with 23 bases between them. The CDR3 has 16 residues. The germline V gene has CDR1 SGHTA and CDR2 FQGNSA. CDR3 amino acids: CASSPLGVGVADTIYF. The CDR3, as DNA: TGTGCCAGCAGTCCATTAGGCGTCGGGGTTGCGGACACCATATATTTT.

This clonotype was counted many times. This sequence joins TRBV6-1 and TRBJ2-3, with D hard to call. This CDR3 comprises 14 residues. The germline gives CDR1 MNHNS, CDR2 SASEGT. Trimming removed 7 bases at V and 2 bases at J, with 13 bases between. CDR3 in amino acids: CASTVWSFTDTQYF. In DNA form, the CDR3 reads TGTGCCAGCACCGTCTGGAGTTTCACAGATACGCAGTATTTT.

The chain couples TRBV4-3 to TRBJ1-2; D not certain. The V and J ends lost 2 bases and 4 bases respectively, with 20 bases between them. CDR1 LGHNA and CDR2 YSLEER come from the germline V gene. The CDR3 runs 17 residues. The CDR3 loop reads CASSQIGYGSPSYGYTF. The CDR3 DNA reads TGCGCCAGCAGCCAAATAGGGTACGGCAGCCCGTCCTATGGCTACACCTTC.

V gene TRBV5-5 combines with J gene TRBJ1-1, with D possibly matching TRBD1 (5 bases). The length of the CDR3 is 15 residues. The ends were cut back, 0 bases at V and 3 bases at J, with 12 bases in the middle. The V gene's germline CDR1 is SGHKS and CDR2 YYEKEE (reference sequence). The CDR3 sequence is CASSLVDSGYTEAFF. The CDR3 DNA reads as TGTGCCAGCAGCTTGGTTGACAGCGGTTACACTGAAGCTTTCTTT.

This clonotype was seen only a few times. V is TRBV7-7 and J is TRBJ2-3; D possibly matches TRBD1 or TRBD2 (5 bases each). V was pared by 5 bases and J by 1 base, with 13 bases between. This CDR3 comprises 15 residues. The germline V gene encodes CDR1 SSHAT and CDR2 FNYEAQ (reference sequence). This CDR3 is CASSKGSRGTDTQYF. In DNA, the CDR3 is TGTGCCAGCAGCAAGGGGAGCAGGGGCACAGATACGCAGTATTTT. The whole variable domain, remainder taken from reference TRBV7-7 and TRBJ2-3, is GAGVSQSPRYKVTKRGQDVTLRCDPISSHATLYWYQQALGQGPEFLTYFNYEAQPDKSGLPSDRFSAERPEGSISTLTIQRTEQRDSAMYRCASSKGSRGTDTQYFGPGTRLTVL.

This clonotype was seen only a few times. The chain combines TRBV2 with TRBJ1-1, with a weak D call TRBD1 (6 bases). Trimming took 5 bases from V and 1 from J, leaving 8 bases between them. This CDR3 is 13 amino acids long. Germline CDR1 SNHLY, CDR2 FYNNEI. The CDR3 DNA follows: TGTGCCAGCAGTAAGGACAGGAACACTGAAGCTTTCTTT. Its protein product is CASSKDRNTEAFF.

At least ten counts were recorded for this clonotype. The rearrangement uses TRBV7-2 and TRBJ1-4; TRBD1 is a possible D gene (6 bases). CDR3 length: 15 amino acids. Trimming pared 5 bases from V and 7 bases from J, leaving 17 bases between. CDR1 is SGHTA and CDR2 is FQGNSA in the germline V gene. CDR3: CASSPQWGGREKLFF. DNA of the CDR3: TGTGCCAGCAGCCCTCAGTGGGGGGGCCGTGAAAAACTGTTTTTT.

J is TRBJ1-4 and V is TRBV2; 9 positions agree with TRBD1. Germline CDR1 SNHLY, CDR2 FYNNEI. This CDR3 is 13 amino acids long. V was clipped by 6 bases and J by 10 bases; unmatched bases: 6. The chain's CDR3 is CASRGDRDRKLFF. The CDR3 nucleotides are TGTGCCAGCAGGGGGGACAGGGATCGAAAACTGTTTTTT.

This clonotype has only a few counts. This sequence joins TRBV7-9 and TRBJ1-6; D not certain. Germline values: CDR1 SEHNR, CDR2 FQNEAQ (reference sequence). V was clipped by 0 bases and J by 7 bases, with 7 bases between them. The CDR3 contains 14 residues. The CDR3 protein is CASSLAHQNSPLHF. CDR3 coding DNA: TGTGCCAGCAGCTTAGCTCATCAGAATTCACCCCTCCACTTT.

This clonotype was counted many times. The chain is built from TRBV9 and TRBJ2-2, with D perhaps TRBD1 (6 bases). V was shortened by 0 bases and J by 2 bases, with 8 bases between the two germline ends. The CDR3 is made up of 15 amino acids. Germline CDR1 is SGDLS and CDR2 is YYNGEE. This chain's CDR3 is CASSVEGHNTGELFF. The CDR3 DNA reads TGTGCCAGCAGCGTAGAGGGACACAACACCGGGGAGCTGTTTTTT.

This clonotype was recorded at least ten times. The chain links TRBV7-7 to TRBJ2-5, with a tentative D call TRBD2 (5 bases). The CDR3 loop spans 13 amino acids. Germline V lookup: CDR1 SSHAT, CDR2 FNYEAQ (reference sequence). Trimming left V 1 base short and J 9 bases short, with 12 bases between. The CDR3 nucleotides read TGTGCCAGCAGCTTAGTGGGGTCGGAGGCCCAGTACTTC. Its translation is CASSLVGSEAQYF.

This clonotype was recorded at least ten times. The genes are TRBV5-1 and TRBJ2-1, with TRBD2 matching over 9 bases. Unmatched junction bases numbered 6, after V lost 3 bases and J lost 5 bases. The CDR3 is made up of 15 amino acids. Germline-derived CDR1 and CDR2 are SGHRS and YFSETQ. In DNA form, the CDR3 reads TGCGCCAGCAGCTCCGGCGGGGGGGCTCACAATGAGCAGTTCTTC. This codes for CASSSGGGAHNEQFF.

This clonotype was counted only a few times. The chain links TRBV24-1 to TRBJ2-3; D possibly uses TRBD1 or TRBD2 (6 bases each). Germline V gene data show CDR1 as KGHDR and CDR2 as SFDVKD. Trimming took 5 bases from V and 2 from J, leaving 10 bases between them. The CDR3 covers 14 residues. The CDR3 coding sequence is TGTGCCACCAGTGTACGGGGGCCCACAGATACGCAGTATTTT. Translating gives CATSVRGPTDTQYF.

The table lists this clonotype with a few counts. The chain joins TRBV7-2 to TRBJ2-2; D is perhaps TRBD2 (7 bases). The CDR3 spans 14 residues. CDR1 and CDR2 from the germline V gene are SGHTA and FQGNSA. The V end lost 6 bases, the J end lost 6 bases, and 14 bases lay between the germline ends. The CDR3 here is CASSLQGGAGELFF. The DNA for the CDR3 is TGTGCCAGCAGTTTACAGGGAGGGGCCGGGGAGCTGTTTTTT.

J is TRBJ2-1 and V is TRBV12-3 or TRBV12-4, with D maybe TRBD2 (7 bases). The CDR3 is made up of 14 amino acids. V lost 5 bases to trimming and J lost 9 bases, with 17 bases between them. The CDR3 DNA reads as TGTGCCAGCAGTCCGCAGGCGGGGGCTGGTGAGCAGTTCTTC. Translating gives CASSPQAGAGEQFF.

This clonotype counts as medium-sized. The chain uses TRBV7-2 and TRBJ2-3, with D unresolved. CDR3 length equals 14 residues. Germline V lookup: CDR1 SGHTA, CDR2 FQGNSA. With 5 bases removed from V and 0 bases from J, the gap between germline ends came to 9 bases. The CDR3 spells CASSPSGSTDTQYF. The DNA of the CDR3 is TGTGCCAGCAGCCCCTCGGGTAGCACAGATACGCAGTATTTT.

The rearrangement links TRBV4-3 to TRBJ2-5, with D possibly matching TRBD1 (7 bases). The CDR3 has 18 residues. Trimming cost V 1 base and J 2 bases, with 20 bases left between them. Looked up from germline, CDR1 is LGHNA and CDR2 is YSLEER. Here the CDR3 DNA reads TGCGCCAGCAGCCAAGGCCCCGGGCAGGGGGGAGGTCAAGAGACCCAGTACTTC. Its translation: CASSQGPGQGGGQETQYF.